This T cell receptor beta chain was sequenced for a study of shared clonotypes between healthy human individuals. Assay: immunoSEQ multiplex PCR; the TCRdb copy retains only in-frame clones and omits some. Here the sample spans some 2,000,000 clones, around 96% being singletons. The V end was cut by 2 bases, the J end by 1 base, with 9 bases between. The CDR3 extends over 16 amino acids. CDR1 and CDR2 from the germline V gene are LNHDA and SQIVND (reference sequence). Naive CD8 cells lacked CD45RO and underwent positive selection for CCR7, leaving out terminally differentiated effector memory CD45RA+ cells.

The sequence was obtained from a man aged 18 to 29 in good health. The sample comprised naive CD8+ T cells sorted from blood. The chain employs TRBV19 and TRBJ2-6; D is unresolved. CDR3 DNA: TGTGCCAGTAGTATATCGTGGGGATCTGGGGCCAACGTCCTGACTTTC. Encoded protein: CASSISWGSGANVLTF.